The rows below give T cell receptor beta chains drawn from one sample of a study of siplizumab effects on memory and regulatory T cells. Profiling relied on immunoSEQ multiplex PCR, and the TCRdb table lists in-frame clones only, not all of them. The repertoire has some 52,000 clones, 95% to 97% of them found once; the top ten carry 0.64%. Sequencing was carried out using naive CD4+ T cells sorted from blood. Receptor source: a human donor in good health. CDR3s include the opening cysteine and the closing phenylalanine or tryptophan. Each record gives: V gene, CDR3 length, J gene, D gene, clone size, CDR3 DNA, CDR3 protein. A D gene is named only where the DNA matches it firmly. A row's size may be missing; if present it is once, few, many or a size class.

TRBV5-5,20,TRBJ2-7,.,.,TGTGCCAGCAGCTTGGCCTCGGCCAGGGTCAGCGCATTGGTTGCCTACGAGCAGTACTTC,CASSLASARVSALVAYEQYF
TRBV4-1,13,TRBJ1-4,.,.,TGCGCCAGCAGCCAAGTCGTAAGCGAAAAACTGTTTTTT,CASSQVVSEKLFF
TRBV14,15,TRBJ2-7,.,.,TGTGCCAGCAGCCAATGGCAGATACCCCCCTACGAGCAGTACTTC,CASSQWQIPPYEQYF
TRBV15,15,TRBJ2-1,.,.,TGTGCCACCAGCAGAGATGTCGAGCGGTACAATGAGCAGTTCTTC,CATSRDVERYNEQFF
TRBV13,15,TRBJ2-1,TRBD1,.,TGTGCCAGCAGCTTAAATATCAGGGGGTACAATGAGCAGTTCTTC,CASSLNIRGYNEQFF
TRBV4-3,13,TRBJ1-2,.,.,TGCGCCAGCAGCCAAGACAGTAACTATGGCTACACCTTC,CASSQDSNYGYTF
TRBV4-2,14,TRBJ2-7,.,.,TGTGCCAGCAGCCAAGGCGGCGGGTCCTACGAGCAGTACTTC,CASSQGGGSYEQYF
TRBV19,13,TRBJ2-5,.,.,TGTGCCAGTAGTACCCAGGGGTTGAAGACCCAGTACTTC,CASSTQGLKTQYF
TRBV18,16,TRBJ1-4,TRBD1,.,TGTGCCAGCTCACCAGGGACAGGGGTAACTAATGAAAAACTGTTTTTT,CASSPGTGVTNEKLFF
TRBV28,15,TRBJ2-5,.,once,TGTGCCAGCAGTTGGACCAGGGGATGGGAAGAGACCCAGTACTTC,CASSWTRGWEETQYF
TRBV30,11,TRBJ1-1,.,once,TGTGCCTGGAGTCTCCTGTATGAAGCTTTCTTT,CAWSLLYEAFF
TRBV11-3,14,TRBJ2-2,.,.,TGTGCCAGCAGTCCCGGTGGGTCCGCCGGGGAGCTGTTTTTT,CASSPGGSAGELFF
TRBV7-2,15,TRBJ2-7,TRBD2,.,TGTGCCAGCAGCCCACGGACTAGCGGGAGCTACGAGCAGTACTTC,CASSPRTSGSYEQYF
TRBV5-8,12,TRBJ1-2,.,.,TGTGCCAGCAGCTTGCCGTGGACTGGCTACACCTTC,CASSLPWTGYTF
TRBV11-3,12,TRBJ2-1,.,.,TGTGCCAGCAGCCGGACCTATAATGAGCAGTTCTTC,CASSRTYNEQFF
TRBV19,14,TRBJ1-1,.,once,TGTGCCAGTAGTACGAGACGGGTGAACACTGAAGCTTTCTTT,CASSTRRVNTEAFF
TRBV11-3,17,TRBJ2-1,.,.,TGTGCCAGCAGCTTAGATCTTGGGGGCACTGCCTACAATGAGCAGTTCTTC,CASSLDLGGTAYNEQFF
TRBV4-3,13,TRBJ2-1,.,.,TGCGCCAGCAGCGTACGAGGGGGGAATGAGCAGTTCTTC,CASSVRGGNEQFF
TRBV2,14,TRBJ2-1,TRBD2,.,TGTGCCAGCACAAGGACTAGCGGGATCAATGAGCAGTTCTTC,CASTRTSGINEQFF
TRBV27,14,TRBJ1-2,.,.,TGTGCCAGCAGCCCACCTGGCAGGCTGTATTTCTACACCTTC,CASSPPGRLYFYTF
TRBV6-6,14,TRBJ1-2,TRBD1,.,TGTGCCAGCAGTCGTGGGACAGGGGTCTATGGCTACACCTTC,CASSRGTGVYGYTF
TRBV28,16,TRBJ2-6,.,once,TGTGCCAGCAGTATAACGGCGGCGTCTGGGGCCAACGTCCTGACTTTC,CASSITAASGANVLTF
TRBV7-2,14,TRBJ1-2,TRBD1,.,TGTGCCAGCAGCCAGGGACAGGGGCTCTATGGCTACACCTTC,CASSQGQGLYGYTF
TRBV7-3,15,TRBJ2-7,TRBD2,.,TGTGCCAGCAGCCTACTAGCGGGCAACTCCTACGAGCAGTACTTC,CASSLLAGNSYEQYF